A selection of T cell receptor beta chains follows, all from one sample in a study of T cells in Graves' hyperthyroidism and ophthalmopathy. MiXCR, run by TCRdb on the multiplex PCR reads, gives a single entry per CDR3 protein. The sample gives around 500,000 distinct CDR3 sequences, about 15% of which show up once; about 29% is in the top ten. Source material: blood. Source of these receptors: a woman in her twenties or thirties with Graves' ophthalmopathy. Each CDR3 is given with its conserved first and last residue. The D gene is left open where the match is weak. Not all rows give a size; the values are once, few, many and, for expanded clones, a class.

clone_size: many
j_call: TRBJ2-1
d_call: TRBD1
v_call: TRBV5-1
cdr3_aa: CASSLGLLGTAFNNEQFF
cdr3_nt: TGCGCCAGCAGCTTGGGATTACTGGGGACAGCGTTCAACAATGAGCAGTTCTTC

clone_size: NA
j_call: TRBJ1-5
d_call: NA
v_call: TRBV7-2
cdr3_aa: CASSPLAGLSNQPQHF
cdr3_nt: TGTGCCAGCAGCCCCTTGGCGGGGCTTAGCAATCAGCCCCAGCATTTT

clone_size: many
j_call: TRBJ2-2
d_call: TRBD1
v_call: TRBV28
cdr3_aa: CASSPGQGNGELFF
cdr3_nt: TGTGCCAGCAGTCCCGGACAGGGGAACGGGGAGCTGTTTTTT

clone_size: many
j_call: TRBJ2-3
d_call: NA
v_call: TRBV11-2
cdr3_aa: CASSLARGPTTDTQYF
cdr3_nt: TGTGCCAGCAGCTTAGCCCGGGGGCCTACCACAGATACGCAGTATTTT

clone_size: many
j_call: TRBJ1-2
d_call: NA
v_call: TRBV20-1
cdr3_aa: CSANRGSYGYTF
cdr3_nt: TGCAGTGCTAATCGGGGGAGCTATGGCTACACCTTC

clone_size: NA
j_call: TRBJ2-2
d_call: NA
v_call: TRBV6-2/TRBV6-3
cdr3_aa: CASRHFANTGELFF
cdr3_nt: TGTGCCAGCAGACACTTCGCGAACACCGGGGAGCTGTTTTTT

clone_size: once
j_call: TRBJ2-1
d_call: TRBD1
v_call: TRBV12-3/TRBV12-4
cdr3_aa: CASRTGGGEQFF
cdr3_nt: TGTGCAAGCAGGACAGGGGGCGGTGAGCAGTTCTTC

clone_size: NA
j_call: TRBJ2-7
d_call: NA
v_call: TRBV11-2
cdr3_aa: CASSLHLYEQCF
cdr3_nt: TGTGCCAGCAGCTTACACCTCTACGAGCAGTGCTTC

clone_size: few
j_call: TRBJ2-3
d_call: NA
v_call: TRBV7-8
cdr3_aa: CASSAQGYTDTQYF
cdr3_nt: TGTGCCAGCAGCGCACAGGGTTACACAGATACGCAGTATTTT

clone_size: few
j_call: TRBJ2-3
d_call: NA
v_call: TRBV6-2/TRBV6-3
cdr3_aa: CASSLRRGPTDTQYF
cdr3_nt: TGTGCCAGCAGTTTGAGGAGGGGACCCACAGATACGCAGTATTTT

clone_size: many
j_call: TRBJ1-5
d_call: NA
v_call: TRBV20-1
cdr3_aa: CSARGARRERRNQPQHF
cdr3_nt: TGCAGTGCTAGGGGGGCTCGAAGGGAGAGGCGAAATCAGCCCCAGCATTTT

clone_size: once
j_call: TRBJ2-7
d_call: NA
v_call: TRBV6-5
cdr3_aa: CASSYYQGWYEQYF
cdr3_nt: TGTGCCAGCAGTTATTACCAGGGATGGTACGAGCAGTACTTC

clone_size: NA
j_call: TRBJ1-1
d_call: NA
v_call: TRBV7-3
cdr3_aa: CASSYDGRTEAFF
cdr3_nt: TGTGCCAGCAGCTACGACGGACGCACTGAAGCTTTCTTT

clone_size: NA
j_call: TRBJ2-7
d_call: TRBD1
v_call: TRBV10-3
cdr3_aa: CAISESGQGAREQYF
cdr3_nt: TGTGCCATCAGTGAGTCGGGACAGGGGGCGAGGGAGCAGTACTTC

clone_size: many
j_call: TRBJ2-1
d_call: NA
v_call: TRBV24-1
cdr3_aa: CATSELGRNEQFF
cdr3_nt: TGTGCCACCAGTGAACTAGGGCGGAATGAGCAGTTCTTC

clone_size: NA
j_call: TRBJ2-7
d_call: TRBD2
v_call: TRBV20-1
cdr3_aa: CSARDYKAGGYEQYF
cdr3_nt: TGCAGTGCTAGAGATTATAAGGCGGGAGGCTACGAGCAGTACTTC

clone_size: many
j_call: TRBJ1-3
d_call: NA
v_call: TRBV28
cdr3_aa: CASSSQGPSGNTIYF
cdr3_nt: TGTGCCAGCAGTTCGCAGGGACCCTCTGGAAACACCATATATTTT

clone_size: many
j_call: TRBJ2-1
d_call: NA
v_call: TRBV5-1
cdr3_aa: CASSLDLANEQFF
cdr3_nt: TGCGCCAGCAGCTTGGATCTAGCCAATGAGCAGTTCTTC

clone_size: many
j_call: TRBJ1-1
d_call: TRBD1
v_call: TRBV30
cdr3_aa: CAWSVLGTGGRGAFF
cdr3_nt: TGTGCCTGGAGTGTCTTGGGGACAGGGGGCCGGGGAGCTTTCTTT

clone_size: many
j_call: TRBJ1-2
d_call: TRBD1
v_call: TRBV30
cdr3_aa: CAWSPGTGLGGYTF
cdr3_nt: TGTGCCTGGAGTCCAGGGACAGGGCTTGGTGGCTACACCTTC

clone_size: NA
j_call: TRBJ1-1
d_call: NA
v_call: TRBV7-9
cdr3_aa: CASSLAAGMGSGTEAFF
cdr3_nt: TGTGCCAGCAGCTTAGCCGCAGGGATGGGTTCTGGGACTGAAGCTTTCTTT

clone_size: few
j_call: TRBJ2-5
d_call: TRBD2
v_call: TRBV20-1
cdr3_aa: CSASTASGWMGETQYF
cdr3_nt: TGCAGTGCTAGTACGGCTAGCGGGTGGATGGGGGAGACCCAGTACTTC

clone_size: many
j_call: TRBJ1-1
d_call: NA
v_call: TRBV28
cdr3_aa: CASSGGWGTEAFF
cdr3_nt: TGTGCCAGCAGTGGGGGCTGGGGGACTGAAGCTTTCTTT

clone_size: many
j_call: TRBJ2-7
d_call: NA
v_call: TRBV6-1
cdr3_aa: CASSASLNPPEQYF
cdr3_nt: TGTGCCAGCAGTGCCAGTTTAAACCCCCCCGAGCAGTACTTC

clone_size: few
j_call: TRBJ1-4
d_call: NA
v_call: TRBV6-1
cdr3_aa: CAGSRGRREKLFF
cdr3_nt: TGTGCCGGAAGCAGGGGACGACGTGAAAAACTGTTTTTT

clone_size: few
j_call: TRBJ2-3
d_call: TRBD1
v_call: TRBV7-9
cdr3_aa: CASSPRDRVLDTQYF
cdr3_nt: TGTGCCAGCAGCCCCCGGGACAGGGTGTTAGATACGCAGTATTTT

clone_size: NA
j_call: TRBJ2-5
d_call: TRBD2
v_call: TRBV6-2/TRBV6-3
cdr3_aa: CASSYIGGSETQYF
cdr3_nt: TGTGCCAGCAGTTACATTGGCGGGAGCGAGACCCAGTACTTC

clone_size: NA
j_call: TRBJ1-5
d_call: TRBD1
v_call: TRBV7-9
cdr3_aa: CASSFAGQGVNQPQHF
cdr3_nt: TGTGCCAGCAGCTTTGCGGGACAGGGTGTGAATCAGCCCCAGCATTTT

clone_size: few
j_call: TRBJ2-7
d_call: NA
v_call: TRBV10-1
cdr3_aa: CASRNPVGEQYF
cdr3_nt: TGCGCCAGCCGGAATCCGGTTGGCGAGCAGTACTTC

clone_size: many
j_call: TRBJ2-3
d_call: NA
v_call: TRBV7-2
cdr3_aa: CASTANAPHTQYF
cdr3_nt: TGTGCCAGCACTGCCAACGCACCACATACGCAGTATTTT

clone_size: NA
j_call: TRBJ2-2
d_call: TRBD2
v_call: TRBV4-1
cdr3_aa: CASSRGLAGASTGELFF
cdr3_nt: TGCGCCAGCAGTCGGGGACTAGCGGGAGCGTCCACCGGGGAGCTGTTTTTT